The entry that follows covers one TCR beta chain sequence. PCR amplification relied on 60 Vbeta primers (plus 13 Jbeta primers). Assay: immunoSEQ multiplex PCR; the TCRdb copy retains only in-frame clones and omits some. The repertoire holds around 110,000 clones, with around 81% as singletons. These data originate in a study of cytomegalovirus exposure and HLA in healthy donors. This CDR3 contains 16 residues. J lost 6 bases, V lost 3 bases, and 6 bases had no gene match. The V gene's germline CDR1 is SGHTA and CDR2 FQGNSA. This chain connects TRBV7-2 to TRBJ2-1; TRBD1 agrees at 12 bases. This receptor was identified in a woman in her twenties or thirties in good health and CMV-seronegative. The sample consisted of PBMCs. This CDR3 is CASSLGQGAVGNEQFF. DNA for the CDR3: TGTGCCAGCAGCTTGGGACAGGGGGCTGTGGGCAATGAGCAGTTCTTC. Based on the CDR3 plus reference TRBV7-2 and TRBJ2-1, the full variable domain is GAGVSQSPSNKVTEKGKDVELRCDPISGHTALYWYRQSLGQGLEFLIYFQGNSAPDKSGLPSDRFSAERTGGSVSTLTIQRTQQEDSAVYLCASSLGQGAVGNEQFFGPGTRLTVL.